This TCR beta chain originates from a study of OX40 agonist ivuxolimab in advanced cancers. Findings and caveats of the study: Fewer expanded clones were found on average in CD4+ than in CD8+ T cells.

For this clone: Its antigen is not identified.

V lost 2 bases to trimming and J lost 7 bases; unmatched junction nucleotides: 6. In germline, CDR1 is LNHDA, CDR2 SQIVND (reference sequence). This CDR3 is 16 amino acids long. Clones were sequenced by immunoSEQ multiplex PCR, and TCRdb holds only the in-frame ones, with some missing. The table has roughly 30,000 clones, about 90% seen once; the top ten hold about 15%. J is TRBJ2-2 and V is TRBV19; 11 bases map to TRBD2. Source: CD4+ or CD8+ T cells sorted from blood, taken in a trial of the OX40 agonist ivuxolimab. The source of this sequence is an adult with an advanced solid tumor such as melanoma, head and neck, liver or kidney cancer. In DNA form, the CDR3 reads TGTGCCAGTAGTATACTAGCGGGAGGAGTGGGCGGGGAGCTGTTTTTT. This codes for CASSILAGGVGGELFF.